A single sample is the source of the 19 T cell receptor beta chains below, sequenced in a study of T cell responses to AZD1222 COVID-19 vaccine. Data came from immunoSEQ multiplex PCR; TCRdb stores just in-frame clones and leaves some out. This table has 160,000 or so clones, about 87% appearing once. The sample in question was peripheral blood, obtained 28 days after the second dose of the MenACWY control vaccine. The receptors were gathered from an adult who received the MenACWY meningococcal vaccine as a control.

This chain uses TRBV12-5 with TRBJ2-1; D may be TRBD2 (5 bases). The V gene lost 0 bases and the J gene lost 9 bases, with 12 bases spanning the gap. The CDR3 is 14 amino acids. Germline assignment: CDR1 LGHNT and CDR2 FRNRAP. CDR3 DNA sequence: TGTGCTAGTGGTTTGGTAGGAGGCTTTGGTGAGCAGTTCTTC. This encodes CASGLVGGFGEQFF.

The CDR3 spells CASSMRVGSYNEQFF. In nucleotides, the CDR3 is TGTGCCAGTAGTATGCGGGTTGGCTCCTACAATGAGCAGTTCTTC. The chain employs TRBV19 and TRBJ2-1, with D maybe TRBD2 (5 bases). Trimming left V 3 bases short and J 0 bases short, with 9 bases between. This CDR3 has 15 residues. Germline-derived CDR1 and CDR2 are LNHDA and SQIVND (reference sequence).

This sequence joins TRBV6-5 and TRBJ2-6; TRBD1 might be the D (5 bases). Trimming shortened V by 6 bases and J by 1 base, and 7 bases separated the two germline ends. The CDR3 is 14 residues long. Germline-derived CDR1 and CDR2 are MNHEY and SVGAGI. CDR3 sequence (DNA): TGTGCCAGCAGGACAGTTTCTGGGGCCAACGTCCTGACTTTC. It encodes CASRTVSGANVLTF.

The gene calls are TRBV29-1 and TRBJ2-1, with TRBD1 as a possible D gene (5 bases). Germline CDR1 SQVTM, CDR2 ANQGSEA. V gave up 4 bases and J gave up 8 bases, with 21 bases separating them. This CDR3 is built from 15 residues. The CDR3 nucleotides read TGCAGCGTTGGTAGCTCTACCAGGGCTTGGTATGAGCAGTTCTTC. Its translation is CSVGSSTRAWYEQFF.

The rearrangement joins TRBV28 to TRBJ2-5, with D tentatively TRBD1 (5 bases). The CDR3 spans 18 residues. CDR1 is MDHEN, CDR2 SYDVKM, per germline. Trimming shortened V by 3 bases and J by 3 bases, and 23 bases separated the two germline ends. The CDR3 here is CASSLANMPRAAKETQYF. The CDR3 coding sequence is TGTGCCAGCAGTTTGGCTAATATGCCCAGGGCGGCGAAAGAGACCCAGTACTTC.

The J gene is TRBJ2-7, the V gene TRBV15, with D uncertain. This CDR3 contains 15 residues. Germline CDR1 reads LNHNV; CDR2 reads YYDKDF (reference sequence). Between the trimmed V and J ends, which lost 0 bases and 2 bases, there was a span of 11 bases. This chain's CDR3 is CATSRESGPPYEQYF. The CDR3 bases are TGTGCCACCAGCAGAGAATCGGGTCCCCCCTACGAGCAGTACTTC. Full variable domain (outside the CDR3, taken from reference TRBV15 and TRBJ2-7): DAMVIQNPRYQVTQFGKPVTLSCSQTLNHNVMYWYQQKSSQAPKLLFHYYDKDFNNEADTPDNFQSRRPNTSFCFLDIRSPGLGDTAMYLCATSRESGPPYEQYFGPGTRLTVT.

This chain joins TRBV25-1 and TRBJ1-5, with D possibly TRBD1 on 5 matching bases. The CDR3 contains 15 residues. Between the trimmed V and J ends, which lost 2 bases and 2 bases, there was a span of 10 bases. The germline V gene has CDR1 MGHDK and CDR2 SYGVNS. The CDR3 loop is CASSEGGIGNQPQHF. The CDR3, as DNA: TGTGCCAGCAGTGAAGGGGGGATTGGCAATCAGCCCCAGCATTTT. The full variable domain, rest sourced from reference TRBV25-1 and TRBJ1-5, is EADIYQTPRYLVIGTGKKITLECSQTMGHDKMYWYQQDPGMELHLIHYSYGVNSTEKGDLSSESTVSRIRTEHFPLTLESARPSHTSQYLCASSEGGIGNQPQHFGDGTRLSIL.

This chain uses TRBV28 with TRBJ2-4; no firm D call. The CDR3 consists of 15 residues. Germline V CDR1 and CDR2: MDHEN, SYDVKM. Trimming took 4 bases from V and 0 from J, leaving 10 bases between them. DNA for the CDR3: TGTGCCAGCAGTTCTTCTGGCCAAGCCAAAAACATTCAGTACTTC. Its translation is CASSSSGQAKNIQYF.

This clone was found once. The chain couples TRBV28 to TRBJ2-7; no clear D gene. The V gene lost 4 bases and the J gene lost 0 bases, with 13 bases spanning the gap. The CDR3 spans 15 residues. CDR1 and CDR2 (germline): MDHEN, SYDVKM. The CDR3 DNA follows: TGTGCCAGCAGTTCATCCGAGGACCACTCCTACGAGCAGTACTTC. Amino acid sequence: CASSSSEDHSYEQYF.

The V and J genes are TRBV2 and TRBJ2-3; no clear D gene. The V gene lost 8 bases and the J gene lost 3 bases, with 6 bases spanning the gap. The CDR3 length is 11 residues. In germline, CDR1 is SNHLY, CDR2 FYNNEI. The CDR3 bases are TGTGCCAGCTCGGAAACAGATACGCAGTATTTT. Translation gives CASSETDTQYF.

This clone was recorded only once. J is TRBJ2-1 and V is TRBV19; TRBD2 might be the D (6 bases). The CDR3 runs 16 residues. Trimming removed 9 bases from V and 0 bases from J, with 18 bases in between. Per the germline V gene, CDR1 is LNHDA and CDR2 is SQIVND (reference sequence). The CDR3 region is CASRRVAVSSYNEQFF. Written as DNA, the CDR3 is TGTGCCAGCCGGAGGGTGGCTGTAAGCTCCTACAATGAGCAGTTCTTC.

CDR3 bases: TGTGCCATCAGTGGGGCCGGGTGGGGAGCTTTCTTT. This codes for CAISGAGWGAFF. The J gene is TRBJ1-1, the V gene TRBV10-3, with D unresolved. Germline lookup yields CDR1 ENHRY and CDR2 SYGVKD. The CDR3 covers 12 residues. V lost 4 bases and J lost 10, with 13 bases in between.

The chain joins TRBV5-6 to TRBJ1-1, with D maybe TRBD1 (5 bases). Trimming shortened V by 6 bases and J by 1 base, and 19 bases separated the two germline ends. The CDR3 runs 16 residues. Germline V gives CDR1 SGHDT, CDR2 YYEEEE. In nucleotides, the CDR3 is TGTGCCAGCATCCTGGGTCCACAGGAACCGAACACTGAAGCTTTCTTT. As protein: CASILGPQEPNTEAFF.

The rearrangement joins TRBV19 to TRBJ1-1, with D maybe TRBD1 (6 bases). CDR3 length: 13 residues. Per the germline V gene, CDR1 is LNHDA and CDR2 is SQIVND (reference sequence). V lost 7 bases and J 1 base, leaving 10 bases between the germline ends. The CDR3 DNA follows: TGTGCCAGTAAGGACAGTTGGAACACTGAAGCTTTCTTT. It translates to CASKDSWNTEAFF.

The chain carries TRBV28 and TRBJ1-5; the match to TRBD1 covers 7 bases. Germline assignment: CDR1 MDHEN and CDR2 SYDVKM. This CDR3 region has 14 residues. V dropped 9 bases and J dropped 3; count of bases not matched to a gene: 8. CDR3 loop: CASTPGQFNQPQHF. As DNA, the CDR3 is TGTGCCAGTACTCCGGGACAGTTCAATCAGCCCCAGCATTTT.

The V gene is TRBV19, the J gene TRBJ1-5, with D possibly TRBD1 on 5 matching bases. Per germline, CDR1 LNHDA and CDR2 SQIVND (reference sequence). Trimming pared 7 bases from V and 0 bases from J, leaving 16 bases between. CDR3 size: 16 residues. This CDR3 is CASTEGSPHSNQPQHF. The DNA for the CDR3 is TGTGCCAGTACTGAGGGGTCTCCACATAGCAATCAGCCCCAGCATTTT.

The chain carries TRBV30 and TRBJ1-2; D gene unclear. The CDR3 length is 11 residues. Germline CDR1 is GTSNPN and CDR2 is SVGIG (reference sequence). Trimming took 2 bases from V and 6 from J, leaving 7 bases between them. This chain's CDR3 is CAWSRLHGYTF. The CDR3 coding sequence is TGTGCCTGGAGTAGGCTCCATGGCTACACCTTC.

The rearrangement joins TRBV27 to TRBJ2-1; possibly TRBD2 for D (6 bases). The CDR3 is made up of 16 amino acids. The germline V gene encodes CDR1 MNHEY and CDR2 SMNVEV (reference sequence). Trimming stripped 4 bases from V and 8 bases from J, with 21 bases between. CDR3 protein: CASSSLSLLAIYEQFF. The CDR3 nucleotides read TGTGCCAGCAGTTCCCTCTCACTGCTAGCGATCTATGAGCAGTTCTTC.

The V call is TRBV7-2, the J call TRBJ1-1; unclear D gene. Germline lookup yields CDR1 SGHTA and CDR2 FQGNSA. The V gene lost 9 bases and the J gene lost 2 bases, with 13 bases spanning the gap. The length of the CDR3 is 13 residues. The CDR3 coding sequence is TGTGCCAGTCGGCGGAAGGGAAACACTGAAGCTTTCTTT. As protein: CASRRKGNTEAFF.